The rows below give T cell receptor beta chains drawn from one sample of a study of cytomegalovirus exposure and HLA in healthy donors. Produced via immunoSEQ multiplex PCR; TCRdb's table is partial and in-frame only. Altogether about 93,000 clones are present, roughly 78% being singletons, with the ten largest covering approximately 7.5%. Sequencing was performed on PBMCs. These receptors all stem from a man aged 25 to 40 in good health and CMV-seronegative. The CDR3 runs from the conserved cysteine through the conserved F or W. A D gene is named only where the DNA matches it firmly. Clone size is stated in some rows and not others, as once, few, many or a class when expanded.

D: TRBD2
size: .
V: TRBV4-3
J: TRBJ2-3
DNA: TGCGCCAGCAGCCCGTTAGCGGGGGAGGGTGATACGCAGTATTTT
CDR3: CASSPLAGEGDTQYF

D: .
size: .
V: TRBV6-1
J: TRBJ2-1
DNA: TGTGCCAGCCGTGTCCGGAGGGTAGGGGGCCTGGATGAGCAGTTCTTC
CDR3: CASRVRRVGGLDEQFF

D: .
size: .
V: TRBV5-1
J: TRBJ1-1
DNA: TGCGCCAGCAGCTTGGCCGGAGGGGGAGGGGGAGCTTTCTTT
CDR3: CASSLAGGGGGAFF

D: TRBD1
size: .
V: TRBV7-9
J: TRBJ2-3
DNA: TGTGCCAGCAGCGGCCAGACAGGGCTCACAATCTACCGGGATACGCAGTATTTT
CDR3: CASSGQTGLTIYRDTQYF

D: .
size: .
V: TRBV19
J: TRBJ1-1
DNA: TGTGCCAGTAGTATGAGCAAAAACACTGAAGCTTTCTTT
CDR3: CASSMSKNTEAFF

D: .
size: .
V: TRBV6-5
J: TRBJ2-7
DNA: TGTGCCAGCAGCCATCGCCACAGACACTACGAGCAGTACTTC
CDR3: CASSHRHRHYEQYF

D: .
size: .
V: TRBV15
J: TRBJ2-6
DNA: TGTGCCACCAGCGGACCCAGGGGGGTCAACGTCCTGACTTTC
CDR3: CATSGPRGVNVLTF

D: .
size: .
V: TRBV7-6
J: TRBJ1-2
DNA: TGTGCCAGCAGCTTAGCGGAGGTCGGTTACTATGGCTACACCTTC
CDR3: CASSLAEVGYYGYTF

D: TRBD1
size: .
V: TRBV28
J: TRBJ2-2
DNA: TGTGCCAGCATGGGACAGGGTGGGCCCGGGGAGCTGTTTTTT
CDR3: CASMGQGGPGELFF

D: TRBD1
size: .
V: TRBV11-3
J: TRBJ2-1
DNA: TGTGCCAGCAGCTCTGGTCCGGGACAGAAGCAGTTCTTC
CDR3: CASSSGPGQKQFF

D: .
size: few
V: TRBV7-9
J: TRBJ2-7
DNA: TGTGCCAGCAGCTTAGAATACGGGATCTACGAGCAGTACTTC
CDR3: CASSLEYGIYEQYF

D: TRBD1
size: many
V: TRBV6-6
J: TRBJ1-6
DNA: TGTGCCAGCAGTTTCAAGGGGACAGGAACTAATTCACCCCTCCACTTT
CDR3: CASSFKGTGTNSPLHF

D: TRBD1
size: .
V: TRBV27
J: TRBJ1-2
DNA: TGTGCCAGCAGTTTTCTTGGACAGGGGGATTACACCTTC
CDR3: CASSFLGQGDYTF

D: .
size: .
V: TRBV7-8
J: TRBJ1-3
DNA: TGTGCCAGCAGCCAGGGACTCTCGGGAAACACCATATATTTT
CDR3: CASSQGLSGNTIYF

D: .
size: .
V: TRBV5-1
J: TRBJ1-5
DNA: TGCGCCAGCAGCATTGGAGGGGGAGGGAGCAATCAGCCCCAGCATTTT
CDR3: CASSIGGGGSNQPQHF

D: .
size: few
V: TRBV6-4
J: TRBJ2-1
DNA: TGTGCCAGCAGTTGGAGGGCCAACGATGAGCAGTTCTTC
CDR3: CASSWRANDEQFF

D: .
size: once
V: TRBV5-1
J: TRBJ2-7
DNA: TGCGCCAGCAGCTTGGCCCCGACAGGTATCGTCTACGAGCAGTACTTC
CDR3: CASSLAPTGIVYEQYF

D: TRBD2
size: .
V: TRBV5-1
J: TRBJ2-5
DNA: TGCGCCAGCAGCTACAACATAGCGGGAGGGTACCAAGAGACCCAGTACTTC
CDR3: CASSYNIAGGYQETQYF

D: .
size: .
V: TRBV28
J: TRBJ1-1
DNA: TGTGCCAGCAGTGAACAAGCGCCTGAAGCTTTCTTT
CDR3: CASSEQAPEAFF

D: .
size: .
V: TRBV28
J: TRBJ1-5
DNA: TGTGCCAGCAGTTATGCGGTCAATCAGCCCCAGCATTTT
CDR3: CASSYAVNQPQHF

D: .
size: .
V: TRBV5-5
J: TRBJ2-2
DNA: TGTGCCAGCAGCCCGACAGGTGGCGGCACCGGGGAGCTGTTTTTT
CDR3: CASSPTGGGTGELFF

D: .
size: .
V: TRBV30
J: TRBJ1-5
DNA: TGTGCCTGGAGTGTAGCGGGAGATCAGCCCCAGCATTTT
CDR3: CAWSVAGDQPQHF

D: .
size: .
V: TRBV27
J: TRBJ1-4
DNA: TGTGCCAGCAGCCGGGATAAGACTAATGAAAAACTGTTTTTT
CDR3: CASSRDKTNEKLFF

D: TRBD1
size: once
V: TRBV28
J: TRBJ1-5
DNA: TGTGCCAGCAGTTTCTTGTTTTTGACAGGGGGCTCCCGGGAGCCCCAGCATTTT
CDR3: CASSFLFLTGGSREPQHF

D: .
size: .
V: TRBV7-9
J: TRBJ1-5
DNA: TGTGCCAGCAGCTTAGCATCCGGTTCGGGCAATCAGCCCCAGCATTTT
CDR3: CASSLASGSGNQPQHF